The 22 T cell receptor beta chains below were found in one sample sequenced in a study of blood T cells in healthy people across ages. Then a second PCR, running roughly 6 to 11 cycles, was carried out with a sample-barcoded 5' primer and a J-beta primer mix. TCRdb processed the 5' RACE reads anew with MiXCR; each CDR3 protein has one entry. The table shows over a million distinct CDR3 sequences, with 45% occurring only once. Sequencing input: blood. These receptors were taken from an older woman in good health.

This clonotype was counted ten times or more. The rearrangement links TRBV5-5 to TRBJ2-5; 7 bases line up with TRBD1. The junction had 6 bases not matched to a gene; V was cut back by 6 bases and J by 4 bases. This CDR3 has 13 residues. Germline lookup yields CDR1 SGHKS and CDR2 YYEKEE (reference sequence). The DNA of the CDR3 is TGTGCCAGCACCCGGACAGGCGGAGAGACCCAGTACTTC. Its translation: CASTRTGGETQYF.

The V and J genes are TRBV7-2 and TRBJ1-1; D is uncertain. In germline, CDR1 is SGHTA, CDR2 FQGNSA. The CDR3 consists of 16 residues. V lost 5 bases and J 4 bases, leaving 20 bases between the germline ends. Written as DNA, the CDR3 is TGTGCCAGCAGCATGGACGGGGATTATCGGGGCACTGAAGCTTTCTTT. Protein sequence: CASSMDGDYRGTEAFF.

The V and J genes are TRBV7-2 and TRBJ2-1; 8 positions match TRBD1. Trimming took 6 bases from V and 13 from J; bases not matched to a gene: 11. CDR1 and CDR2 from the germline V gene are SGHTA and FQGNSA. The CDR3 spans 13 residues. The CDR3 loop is CASSSGGAETQFF. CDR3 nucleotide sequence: TGTGCCAGCAGTTCAGGGGGCGCGGAGACCCAGTTCTTC.

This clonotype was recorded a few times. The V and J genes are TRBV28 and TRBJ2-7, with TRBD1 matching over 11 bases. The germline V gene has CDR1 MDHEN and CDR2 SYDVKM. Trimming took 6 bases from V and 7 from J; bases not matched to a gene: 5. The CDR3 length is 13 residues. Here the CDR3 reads CASSRDRGFEQYF. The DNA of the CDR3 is TGTGCCAGCAGCCGGGACAGGGGGTTTGAGCAGTACTTC. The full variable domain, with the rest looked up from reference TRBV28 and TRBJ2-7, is DVKVTQSSRYLVKRTGEKVFLECVQDMDHENMFWYRQDPGLGLRLIYFSYDVKMKEKGDIPEGYSVSREKKERFSLILESASTNQTSMYLCASSRDRGFEQYFGPGTRLTVT.

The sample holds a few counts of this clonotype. Written as DNA, the CDR3 is TGTGCCAGCAGCTTACTATTCAGCCCGGGAGGGGCTGAGCAGTTCTTC. Translation: CASSLLFSPGGAEQFF. The V gene is TRBV11-2, the J gene TRBJ2-1; 8 bases align to TRBD2. The CDR3 sequence is 16 residues long. The V segment lost 2 bases and the J segment 9 bases; nucleotides outside the gene matches: 12. From germline, CDR1 is SGHAT and CDR2 FQNNGV.

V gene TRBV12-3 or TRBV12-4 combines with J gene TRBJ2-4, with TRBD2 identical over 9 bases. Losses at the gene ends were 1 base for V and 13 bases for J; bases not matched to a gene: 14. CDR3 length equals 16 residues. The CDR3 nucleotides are TGTGCCAGCAGTTTAGGGGTTCTAGCGGGAAACAATGAGCAGTACTTC. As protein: CASSLGVLAGNNEQYF.

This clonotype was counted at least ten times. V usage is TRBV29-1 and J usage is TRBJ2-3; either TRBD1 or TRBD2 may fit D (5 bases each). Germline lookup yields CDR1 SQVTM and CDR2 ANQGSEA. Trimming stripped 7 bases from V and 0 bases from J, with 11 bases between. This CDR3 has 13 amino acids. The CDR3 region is CSAPGRSTDTQYF. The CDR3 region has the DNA TGCAGCGCCCCGGGACGGAGCACAGATACGCAGTATTTT.

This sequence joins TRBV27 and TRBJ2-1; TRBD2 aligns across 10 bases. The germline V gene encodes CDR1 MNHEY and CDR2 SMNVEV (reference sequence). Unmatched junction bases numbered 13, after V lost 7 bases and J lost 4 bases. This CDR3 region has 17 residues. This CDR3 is CASTFRIAGGAYNEQFF. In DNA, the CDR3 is TGTGCCAGCACCTTCCGAATAGCGGGAGGAGCTTACAATGAGCAGTTCTTC.

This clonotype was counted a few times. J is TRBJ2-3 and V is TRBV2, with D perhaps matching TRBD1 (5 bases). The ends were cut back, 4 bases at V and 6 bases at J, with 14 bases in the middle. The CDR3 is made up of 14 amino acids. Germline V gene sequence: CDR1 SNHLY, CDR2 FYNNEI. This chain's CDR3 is CASSGDSSFDTQYF. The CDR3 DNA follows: TGTGCCAGCAGTGGTGACAGTTCTTTTGATACGCAGTATTTT.

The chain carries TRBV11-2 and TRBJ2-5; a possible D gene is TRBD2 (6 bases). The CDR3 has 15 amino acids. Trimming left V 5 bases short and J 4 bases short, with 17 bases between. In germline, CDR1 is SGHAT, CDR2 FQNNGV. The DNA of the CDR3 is TGTGCCAGCAGCCCCGGTCCTGGGACTTCAGAGACCCAGTACTTC. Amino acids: CASSPGPGTSETQYF.

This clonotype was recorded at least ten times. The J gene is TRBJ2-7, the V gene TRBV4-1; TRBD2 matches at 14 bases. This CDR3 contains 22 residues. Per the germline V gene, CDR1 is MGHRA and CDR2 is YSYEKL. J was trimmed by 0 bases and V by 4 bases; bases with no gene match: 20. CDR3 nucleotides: TGCGCCAGCAGCCCGCAGGGGGTAGCAGGACTAGCGGGAGGATCAAGCTCCTACGAGCAGTACTTC. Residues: CASSPQGVAGLAGGSSSYEQYF.

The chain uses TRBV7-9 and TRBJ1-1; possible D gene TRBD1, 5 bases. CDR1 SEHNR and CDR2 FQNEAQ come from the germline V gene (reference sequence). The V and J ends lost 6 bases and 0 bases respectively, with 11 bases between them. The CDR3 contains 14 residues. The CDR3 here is CASSTAGLNTEAFF. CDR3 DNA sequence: TGTGCCAGCAGTACGGCGGGGCTGAACACTGAAGCTTTCTTT.

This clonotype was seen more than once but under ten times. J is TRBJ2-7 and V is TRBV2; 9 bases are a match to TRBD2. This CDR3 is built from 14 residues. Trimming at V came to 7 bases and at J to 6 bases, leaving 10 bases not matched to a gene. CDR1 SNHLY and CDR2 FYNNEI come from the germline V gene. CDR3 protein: CASIDGTSHFEQYF. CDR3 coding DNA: TGTGCCAGCATTGATGGGACTAGCCACTTCGAGCAGTACTTC.

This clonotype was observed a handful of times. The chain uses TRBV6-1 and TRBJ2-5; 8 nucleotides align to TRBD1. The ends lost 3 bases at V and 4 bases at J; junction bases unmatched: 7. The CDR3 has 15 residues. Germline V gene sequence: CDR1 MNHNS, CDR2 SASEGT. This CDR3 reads CASSDPLQGGETQYF. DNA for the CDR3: TGTGCCAGCAGTGACCCCCTACAGGGGGGAGAGACCCAGTACTTC.

In DNA, the CDR3 is TGCGCCAGCAGCCAGGGTTCGAAAACTAATGAAAAACTGTTTTTT. This encodes CASSQGSKTNEKLFF. The chain links TRBV4-1 to TRBJ1-4; D gene ambiguous. CDR1 is MGHRA, CDR2 YSYEKL, per germline. This CDR3 comprises 15 residues. V was shortened by 3 bases and J by 1 base, with 9 bases between the two germline ends.

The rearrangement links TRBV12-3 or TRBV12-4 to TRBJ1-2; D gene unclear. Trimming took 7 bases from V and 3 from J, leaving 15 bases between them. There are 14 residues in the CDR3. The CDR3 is CASKAGAPYYGYTF. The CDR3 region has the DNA TGTGCCAGCAAGGCGGGAGCTCCCTACTATGGCTACACCTTC.

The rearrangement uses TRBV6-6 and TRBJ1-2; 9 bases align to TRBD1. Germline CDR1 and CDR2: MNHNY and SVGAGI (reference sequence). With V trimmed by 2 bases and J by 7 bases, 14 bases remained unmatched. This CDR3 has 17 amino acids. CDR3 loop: CASSYHNSGQGISGYTF. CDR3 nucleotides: TGTGCCAGCAGTTACCATAACTCCGGACAGGGGATTTCTGGCTACACCTTC.

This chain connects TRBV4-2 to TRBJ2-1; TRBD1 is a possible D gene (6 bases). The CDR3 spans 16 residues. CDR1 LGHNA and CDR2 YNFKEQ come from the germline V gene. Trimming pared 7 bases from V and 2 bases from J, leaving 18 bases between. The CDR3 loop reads CASTSWGQGTYNEQFF. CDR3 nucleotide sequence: TGTGCCAGCACCTCTTGGGGGCAGGGAACCTACAATGAGCAGTTCTTC.

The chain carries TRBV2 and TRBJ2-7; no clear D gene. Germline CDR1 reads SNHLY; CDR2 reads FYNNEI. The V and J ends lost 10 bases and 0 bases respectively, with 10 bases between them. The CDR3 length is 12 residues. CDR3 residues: CATTKSSYEQYF. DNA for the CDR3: TGTGCCACTACGAAGAGCTCCTACGAGCAGTACTTC.

CDR3: CASTPGLSGEKLFF. The CDR3 coding sequence is TGTGCCAGCACTCCGGGTCTTTCGGGTGAAAAACTGTTTTTT. This rearrangement joins TRBV12-3 or TRBV12-4 to TRBJ1-4; D is unresolved. The CDR3 runs to 14 residues. V was shortened by 7 bases and J by 7 bases, with 16 bases between the two germline ends.

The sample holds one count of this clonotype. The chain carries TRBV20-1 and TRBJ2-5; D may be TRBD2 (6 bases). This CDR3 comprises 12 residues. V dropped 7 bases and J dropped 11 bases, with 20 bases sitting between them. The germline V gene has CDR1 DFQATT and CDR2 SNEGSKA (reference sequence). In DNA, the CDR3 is TGCAGTGGGGAAGGGACTTACGATGAGCAGTACTTC. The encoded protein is CSGEGTYDEQYF.

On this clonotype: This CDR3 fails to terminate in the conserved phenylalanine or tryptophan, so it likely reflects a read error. In nucleotides, the CDR3 is TGTGCCAGCAGTTTTGGTTCGGGGACAGGGAAGGGCTACACCTAC. This sequence encodes CASSFGSGTGKGYTY. The J gene is TRBJ1-2, the V gene TRBV27, with TRBD1 matching 9 bases. The CDR3 is 15 amino acids. Per the germline V gene, CDR1 is MNHEY and CDR2 is SMNVEV (reference sequence). J lost 8 bases, V lost 3 bases, and 10 bases had no gene match.